There are a few counts of the clone carrying this T cell receptor beta chain. Its matching antigen is unknown. The TCR beta CDR3 regions underwent amplification using RNA transcripts as the source. TCR CDR3 underwent first-round RT-PCR with the HTBI primer set. TCRdb reanalysed the multiplex PCR reads using MiXCR and keeps one entry per CDR3 protein. The repertoire has some 760,000 distinct CDR3 sequences, 12% to 15% of them found once; the top ten carry about 9.4%. Trimming shortened V by 3 bases and J by 6 bases, and 3 bases separated the two germline ends. CDR1 is MNHNS and CDR2 is SASEGT in the germline V gene. The CDR3 totals 10 residues. This sample is part of a study of T cells in Graves' hyperthyroidism and ophthalmopathy. For the study at large: The blood sample was taken at first diagnosis, before treatment began.

Across 18 months, stable Graves' hyperthyroidism was marked by no progression to ophthalmopathy. Uncontrolled infections, other autoimmune diseases, pregnancy or lactation led to exclusion of patients. The study, taken as a whole, reports: Ophthalmopathy got predicted by the model a median about six months before its onset.

V and J are TRBV6-1 and TRBJ2-7; D gene unclear. The receptor's source is a woman under 30 with Graves' hyperthyroidism. Sample: blood. Here the CDR3 DNA reads TGTGCCAGCAGTGATTTCGAGCAGTACTTC. Translation gives CASSDFEQYF.